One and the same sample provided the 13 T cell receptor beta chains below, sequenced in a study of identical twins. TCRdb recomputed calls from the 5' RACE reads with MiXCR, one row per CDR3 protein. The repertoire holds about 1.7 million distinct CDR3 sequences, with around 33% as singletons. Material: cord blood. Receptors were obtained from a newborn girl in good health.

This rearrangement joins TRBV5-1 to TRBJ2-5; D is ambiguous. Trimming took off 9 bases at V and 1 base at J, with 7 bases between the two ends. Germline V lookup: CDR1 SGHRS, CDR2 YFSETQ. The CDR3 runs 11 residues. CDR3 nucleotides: TGCGCCATCACCTCCCAAGAGACCCAGTACTTC. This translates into CAITSQETQYF.

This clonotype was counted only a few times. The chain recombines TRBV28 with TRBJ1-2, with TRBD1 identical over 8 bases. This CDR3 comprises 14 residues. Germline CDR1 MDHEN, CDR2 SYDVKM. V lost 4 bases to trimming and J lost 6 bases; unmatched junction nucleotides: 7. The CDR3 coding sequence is TGTGCCAGCAGTTCCCCCCCAGGGGGCAATGGCTACACCTTC. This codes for CASSSPPGGNGYTF.

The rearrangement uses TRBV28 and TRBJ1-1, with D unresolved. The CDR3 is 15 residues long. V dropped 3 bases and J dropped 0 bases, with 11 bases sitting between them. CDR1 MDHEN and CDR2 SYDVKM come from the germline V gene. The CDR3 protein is CASSFPGGLNTEAFF. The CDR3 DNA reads TGTGCCAGCAGTTTTCCGGGCGGGCTGAACACTGAAGCTTTCTTT.

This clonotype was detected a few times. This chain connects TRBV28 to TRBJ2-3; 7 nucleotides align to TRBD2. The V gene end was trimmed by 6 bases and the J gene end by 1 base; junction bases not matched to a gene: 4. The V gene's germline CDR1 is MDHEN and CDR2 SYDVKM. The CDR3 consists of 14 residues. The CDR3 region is CASRTSLRTDTQYF. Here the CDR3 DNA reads TGTGCCAGCAGGACTAGCCTCCGCACAGATACGCAGTATTTT.

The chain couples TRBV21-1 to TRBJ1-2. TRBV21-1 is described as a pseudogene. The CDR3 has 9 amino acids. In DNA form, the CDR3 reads TGTGCCAGCAGATCATCGGACACCTTC. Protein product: CASRSSDTF.

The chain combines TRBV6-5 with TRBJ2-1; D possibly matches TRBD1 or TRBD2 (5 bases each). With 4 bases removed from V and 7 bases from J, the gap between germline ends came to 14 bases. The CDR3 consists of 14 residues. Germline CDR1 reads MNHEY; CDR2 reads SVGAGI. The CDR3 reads CASSWGFGVNEQFF. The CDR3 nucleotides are TGTGCCAGCAGTTGGGGGTTTGGAGTTAATGAGCAGTTCTTC.

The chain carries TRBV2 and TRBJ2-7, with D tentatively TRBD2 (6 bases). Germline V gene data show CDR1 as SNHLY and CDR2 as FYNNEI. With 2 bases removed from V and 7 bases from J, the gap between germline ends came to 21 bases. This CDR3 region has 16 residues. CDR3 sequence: CASSEWGGDSYNEQYF. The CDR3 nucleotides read TGTGCCAGCAGTGAATGGGGCGGGGACTCCTACAATGAGCAGTACTTC.

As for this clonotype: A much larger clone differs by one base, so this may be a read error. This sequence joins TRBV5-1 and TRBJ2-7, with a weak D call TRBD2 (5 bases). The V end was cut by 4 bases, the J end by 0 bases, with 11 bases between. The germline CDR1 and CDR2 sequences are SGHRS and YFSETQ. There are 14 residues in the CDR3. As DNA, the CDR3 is TGCGCCAGCAGCGTGAGTGCGGGCTCCTACGAGCAGTACTTC. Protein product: CASSVSAGSYEQYF. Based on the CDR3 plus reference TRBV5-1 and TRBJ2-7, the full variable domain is KAGVTQTPRYLIKTRGQQVTLSCSPISGHRSVSWYQQTPGQGLQFLFEYFSETQRNKGNFPGRFSGRQFSNSRSEMNVSTLELGDSALYLCASSVSAGSYEQYFGPGTRLTVT.

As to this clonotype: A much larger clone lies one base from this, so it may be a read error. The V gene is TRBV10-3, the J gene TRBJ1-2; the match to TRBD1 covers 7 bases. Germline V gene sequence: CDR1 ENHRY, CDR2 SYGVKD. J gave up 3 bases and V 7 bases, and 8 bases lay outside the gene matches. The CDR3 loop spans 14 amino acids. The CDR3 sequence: CAINIQGSDYGYTF. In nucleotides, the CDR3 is TGTGCCATCAACATACAGGGGAGTGACTATGGCTACACCTTC.

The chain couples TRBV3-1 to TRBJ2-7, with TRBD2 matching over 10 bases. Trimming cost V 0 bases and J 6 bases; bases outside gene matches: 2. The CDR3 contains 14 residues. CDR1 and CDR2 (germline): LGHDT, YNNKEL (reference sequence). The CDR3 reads CASSQELAGAEQYF. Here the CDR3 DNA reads TGTGCCAGCAGCCAAGAGCTAGCGGGGGCCGAGCAGTACTTC.

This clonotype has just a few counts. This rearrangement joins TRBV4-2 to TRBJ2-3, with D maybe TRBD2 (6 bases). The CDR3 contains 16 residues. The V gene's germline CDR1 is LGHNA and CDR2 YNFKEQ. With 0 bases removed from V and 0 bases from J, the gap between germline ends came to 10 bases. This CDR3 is CASSQDLAGSTDTQYF. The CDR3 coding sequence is TGTGCCAGCAGCCAAGATCTGGCGGGGAGCACAGATACGCAGTATTTT.

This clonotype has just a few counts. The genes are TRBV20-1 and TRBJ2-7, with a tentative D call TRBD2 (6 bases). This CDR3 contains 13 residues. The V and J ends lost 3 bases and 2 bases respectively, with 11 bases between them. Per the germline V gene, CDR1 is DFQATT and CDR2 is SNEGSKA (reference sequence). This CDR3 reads CSARAGSTYEQYF. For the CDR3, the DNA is TGCAGTGCTAGGGCGGGATCAACCTACGAGCAGTACTTC.

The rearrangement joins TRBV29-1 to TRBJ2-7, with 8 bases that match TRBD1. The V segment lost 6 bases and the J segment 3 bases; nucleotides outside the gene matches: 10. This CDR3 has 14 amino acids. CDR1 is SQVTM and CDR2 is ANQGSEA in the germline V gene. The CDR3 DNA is TGCAGCGTGGGGCCCGGGACAGGAATCTACGAGCAGTACTTC. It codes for CSVGPGTGIYEQYF.